The present T cell receptor (beta chain) was sequenced within a study of T cells in Graves' hyperthyroidism and ophthalmopathy (dated by TCRdb to the late 2010s). For the study in its entirety: Peripheral blood was collected at initial diagnosis, before any treatment. A discovery cohort of about 96 patients, 43 with Graves' ophthalmopathy and 55 to 65 with stable Graves' hyperthyroidism, was used to find distinguishing TCR V-J signatures. An independent validation cohort of under 20 hyperthyroidism patients and 17 patients who later progressed to ophthalmopathy tested prospective prediction of ophthalmopathy. The roughly 91 discovery patients were randomly divided into training and test sets at a 7:3 ratio. The study also compared thyroid tissue and blood T-cell repertoires from more than five Graves' hyperthyroidism patients. After sampling, hyperthyroidism patients received methimazole starting at 30 mg daily, and ophthalmopathy patients received high-dose intravenous methylprednisolone. TCR Vbeta CDR3 sequencing of 130 to 150 peripheral blood samples (43 ophthalmopathy, 70 to 85 hyperthyroidism and approximately 17 progressor patients) is reported in the paper. Study-level results and caveats: Sample size was not statistically predetermined, and investigators were not blinded to group allocation. Blood samples also contained most of the expanded thyroid clonotypes (frequency above 0.001), which suggests that blood repertoires may reflect thyroid immune responses. In validation, the model predicted progression to ophthalmopathy a median of about 6 months before onset, with roughly 70% sensitivity and roughly 72% specificity. A model built on a 13 V-J signature distinguished ophthalmopathy from stable hyperthyroidism, reaching around 88% sensitivity and about 81% specificity in cross-validation and 80%/75% in testing.

This clonotype has ten or more counts. Its recognized antigen is unknown. The record has no base qualities; no much larger clone is one base away. V is clipped by 6 bases and J by 1 base, and the sequence between their germline boundaries is 13 bases long. Sequences MDHEN (CDR1) and SYDVKM (CDR2) are obtained from the germline V gene. The CDR3 runs 15 amino acids, cysteine and phenylalanine included. Left in the record is the CDR3 DNA by itself, 45 bases read in frame from the first base. The TCR beta CDR3 regions were amplified from RNA transcripts. The TCR CDR3 was subjected to a first round of RT-PCR using the HTBI primer set and the Qiagen OneStep RT-PCR kit. Libraries were constructed in a second round of multiplex PCR, after which size selection and purification were performed. Sequencing of the libraries was done on an Illumina HiSeq2000 using paired-end 100 bp reads. As for how the authors treated the data: SOAPnuke was used to process the raw data, with reads discarded if the reads contained adapters or uncalled bases, had a mean Phred below 15, or lacked an exact constant-primer or identifier match. High-quality paired reads were merged with COPE v1.2.5, and unique nucleotide sequences were defined as clonotypes. MiTCR v1.1 was used to align clonotypes to the IMGT TRBV, TRBD and TRBJ reference segments. Analysis was restricted to V-J combinations with a frequency above 0.0001, which covered 98% to 99.2% of repertoires. The TCS score was defined as F50 (clonal expansion) divided by E x V (chaos), with BLOSUM62-based TCRdist calculated between CDR3 peptides within each V-J. Welch's t-statistics and random forest reduced fewer than 600 V-J features to fewer than 15, which were used in a naive Bayes classifier (R e1071). Starting from the raw public reads, TCRdb applied fastp trimming at Q25, assembled clones with MiXCR and retained in-frame beta chains. Entries that share a CDR3 protein sequence are merged under the most common genes and DNA. TCRdb assigned the V and J calls; the authors' analysis was not used. A total of roughly 400,000 distinct CDR3 sequences appear in this sample, approximately 25% of them only once. The ten largest clones represent around 67% of the sample.

A patient counted as having stable Graves' hyperthyroidism if no progression to ophthalmopathy occurred over 18 months of follow-up. Hyperthyroidism patients were newly diagnosed, had a disease duration of under 2 months, and were aged 18 to 65 years. Exclusion was applied to patients with uncontrolled infections, other autoimmune diseases, pregnancy or lactation. Diagnoses relied on clinical symptoms, serum thyroxine and TRAb, thyroid ultrasound and orbital computed tomography. PBMCs were isolated from 10 ml of fresh peripheral blood by Ficoll-Paque density gradient centrifugation. Trizol reagent was used to extract total RNA, and RNA quality was then checked on an Agilent 2100 Bioanalyzer.

The chain couples TRBV28 to TRBJ2-4; the D segment is perhaps TRBD1 or TRBD2, each sharing 5 matched bases. Material: blood. This receptor was obtained from a man aged 45-60 years with Graves' hyperthyroidism. In nucleotide form, the sequence is TGTGCCAGCAGCGCGAGGGGATTGGCCAAAAACATTCAGTACTTC. The translation is CASSARGLAKNIQYF.